This TCR beta chain comes out of a study of identical twins. TCRdb reprocessed the 5' RACE reads via MiXCR and lists one record per CDR3 protein. The sample lists 1.5 million to 2 million distinct CDR3 sequences, less than 40% occurring once. This clonotype showed up just a few times. This CDR3 spans 16 amino acids. V trimming: 1 base; J trimming: 1 base; junction bases outside the gene matches: 7. The sequence came from a newborn girl in good health. The J gene is TRBJ2-7, the V gene TRBV12-3 or TRBV12-4, with 7 positions matching TRBD1. The sequencing input was cord blood. CDR3 region: CASSLEGALKSYEQYF. The CDR3 DNA is TGTGCCAGCAGTTTAGAGGGGGCCCTCAAATCCTACGAGCAGTACTTC.